This TCR beta chain was documented in a study of response to subunit inactivated influenza vaccine (dated by TCRdb to the late 2010s). About the investigation overall: Deep quantitative T cell receptor repertoire profiling was used in the study to track responses to a trivalent subunit inactivated influenza vaccine.

The germline V gene encodes CDR1 LNHNV and CDR2 YYDKDF (reference sequence). V sheds 0 bases and J sheds 5 bases, leaving 13 bases between their ends. The CDR3 contains 15 residues, cysteine and phenylalanine counted. Only the CDR3 region is kept as DNA, spanning 45 bases read in frame from base 1. What the authors observed across the whole study: According to the authors, only a limited number of new T cells may be recruited by each seasonal influenza vaccination.

Library creation used RT-PCR. Sequencing relied on an Illumina HiSeq 2500. The public reads were quality trimmed at Q25 with fastp and then assembled into clones with MiXCR by TCRdb, keeping productive beta chains. Rows matching on CDR3 protein sequence are summarized as one entry with the most common DNA and genes. This sample gives roughly 700,000 distinct CDR3 sequences in total; more than 15% of them show up just once. The ten most abundant clones make up around 10% of the sample. This clonotype was detected only a few times. The specificity of this receptor is unknown. No much larger clone exists at a distance of one base, and base qualities are not known.

Material: PBMCs from blood, obtained 11 to 12 days after vaccination. This sequence originates from a man in his fifties who received an inactivated influenza vaccine. Donor details come from another sample of the same person, matched by shared clones. This receptor chain uses TRBV15 and TRBJ2-5, with the identity of the D gene unclear. The CDR3 in this case is CATSRERVAVETQYF. The sequence in DNA is TGTGCCACCAGCAGAGAAAGGGTGGCAGTGGAGACCCAGTACTTC.